This T cell receptor (beta chain) appears in the sequencing data of a study of blood T cell repertoires in COVID-19. Sequencing was performed with immunoSEQ multiplex PCR; in TCRdb, only in-frame clones are kept and a portion is missing. The profile shows about 160,000 clones, around 84% of them singletons. Deletions cut 3 bases from V and 5 bases from J, with 13 bases between. This CDR3 is 15 amino acids long. Germline lookup yields CDR1 SGHTA and CDR2 FQGNSA. The J gene is TRBJ1-4, the V gene TRBV7-2; unclear D gene. The sequenced sample consisted of peripheral blood. The sequence derives from an elderly woman with acute or convalescent COVID-19. CDR3 loop: CASSFGLINNEKLFF. The CDR3 DNA reads as TGTGCCAGCAGCTTTGGGCTCATAAACAATGAAAAACTGTTTTTT.